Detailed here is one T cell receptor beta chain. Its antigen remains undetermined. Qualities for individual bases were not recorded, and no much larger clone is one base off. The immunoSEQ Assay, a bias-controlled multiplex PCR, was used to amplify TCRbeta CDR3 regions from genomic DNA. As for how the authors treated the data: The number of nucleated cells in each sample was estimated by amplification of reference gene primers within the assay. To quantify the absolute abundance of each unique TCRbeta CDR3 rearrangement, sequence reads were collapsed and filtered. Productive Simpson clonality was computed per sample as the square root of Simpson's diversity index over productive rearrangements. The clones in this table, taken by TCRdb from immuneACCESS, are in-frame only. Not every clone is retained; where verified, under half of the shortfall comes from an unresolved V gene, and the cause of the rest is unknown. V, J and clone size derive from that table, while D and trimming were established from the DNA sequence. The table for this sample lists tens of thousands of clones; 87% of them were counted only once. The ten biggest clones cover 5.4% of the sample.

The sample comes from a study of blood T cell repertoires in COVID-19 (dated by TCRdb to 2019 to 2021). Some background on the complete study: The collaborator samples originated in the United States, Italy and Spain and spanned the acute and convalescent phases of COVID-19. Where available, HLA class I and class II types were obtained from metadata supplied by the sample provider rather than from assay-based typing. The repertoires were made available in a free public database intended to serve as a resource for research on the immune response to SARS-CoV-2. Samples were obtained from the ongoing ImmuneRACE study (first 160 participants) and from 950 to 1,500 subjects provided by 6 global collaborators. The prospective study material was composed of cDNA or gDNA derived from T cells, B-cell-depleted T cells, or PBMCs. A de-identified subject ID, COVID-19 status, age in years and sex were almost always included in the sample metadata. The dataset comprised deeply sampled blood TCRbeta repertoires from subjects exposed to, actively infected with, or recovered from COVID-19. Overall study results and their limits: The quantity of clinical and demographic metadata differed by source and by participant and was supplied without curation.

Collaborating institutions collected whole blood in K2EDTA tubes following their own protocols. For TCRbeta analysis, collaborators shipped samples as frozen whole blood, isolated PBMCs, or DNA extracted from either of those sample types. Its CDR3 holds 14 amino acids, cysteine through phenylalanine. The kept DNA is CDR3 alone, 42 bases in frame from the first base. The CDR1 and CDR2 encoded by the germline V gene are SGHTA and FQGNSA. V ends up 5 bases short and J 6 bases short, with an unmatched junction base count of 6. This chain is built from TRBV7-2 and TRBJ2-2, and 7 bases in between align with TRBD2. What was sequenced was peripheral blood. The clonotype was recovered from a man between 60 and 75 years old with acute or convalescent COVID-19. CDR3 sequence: CASSPGRVSGELFF. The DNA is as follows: TGTGCCAGCAGCCCGGGGAGGGTGTCCGGGGAGCTGTTTTTT.